The 2 T cell receptor beta chains given below trace back to one sample, sequenced in a study of T-cell memory formation after mild COVID-19. TCRdb ran MiXCR on the 5' RACE reads and lists one entry per CDR3 protein. The sample carries 180,000 or so distinct CDR3 sequences, around 10% recorded once. Sequencing was performed on PBMCs or a T cell subset sorted from them (not recorded which). The receptors come from a man aged 18 to 29 who had mild COVID-19 (a few samples of this study predate the infection). Cell type and time point are not known.

This clonotype was seen a few times. The chain is built from TRBV7-2 and TRBJ2-3; D call uncertain. Trimming removed 2 bases at V and 14 bases at J, with 14 bases between. The CDR3 length is 12 residues. CDR1 is SGHTA, CDR2 FQGNSA, per germline. This chain's CDR3 is CASSLWVGPRYF. CDR3 in DNA: TGTGCCAGCAGCTTATGGGTCGGCCCGAGGTATTTT.

V and J are TRBV7-2 and TRBJ2-4, with D tentatively TRBD1 or TRBD2 (5 bases each). Germline CDR1 SGHTA, CDR2 FQGNSA. The CDR3 runs to 13 residues. V gave up 1 base and J gave up 8 bases, with 9 bases separating them. CDR3 amino acids: CASSLGGGDIQYF. CDR3 sequence (DNA): TGTGCCAGCAGCTTAGGTGGGGGAGACATTCAGTACTTC.